The TCR beta chain under discussion was sequenced for a study of T-cell reconstitution after alpha-beta-depleted transplantation in children. Overall study results and limits: The study reportedly traced alpha-beta T cells about two months after transplant to several hundred expanded graft clones.

Using unique molecular identifiers, the investigators prepared the TCRbeta library. MiXCR, applied by TCRdb to the PCR reads, yields one record per CDR3 protein. The table lists approximately 220,000 distinct CDR3 sequences, under 20% of them singletons, with just under 45% in the top ten. Germline values: CDR1 SGHTA, CDR2 FQGTGA. Trimming removed 4 bases from V and 0 bases from J, with 19 bases in between. The CDR3 totals 19 residues. About this clonotype itself: The antigen is not known.

This specimen consisted of PBMCs, mostly from graft donor cells, obtained 360 days after TCRalphabeta/CD19-depleted stem cell transplant. The source is a male patient under 10 years old who had a stem cell transplant for acute lymphoblastic leukemia, so the T cells may come from the graft donor. The chain combines TRBV7-3 with TRBJ2-6; tentatively, D is TRBD1 (6 bases). CDR3 DNA: TGTGCCAGCAGCTCAACGGTGCAGGGGCCCCTCTCTGGGGCCAACGTCCTGACTTTC. Translation: CASSSTVQGPLSGANVLTF.